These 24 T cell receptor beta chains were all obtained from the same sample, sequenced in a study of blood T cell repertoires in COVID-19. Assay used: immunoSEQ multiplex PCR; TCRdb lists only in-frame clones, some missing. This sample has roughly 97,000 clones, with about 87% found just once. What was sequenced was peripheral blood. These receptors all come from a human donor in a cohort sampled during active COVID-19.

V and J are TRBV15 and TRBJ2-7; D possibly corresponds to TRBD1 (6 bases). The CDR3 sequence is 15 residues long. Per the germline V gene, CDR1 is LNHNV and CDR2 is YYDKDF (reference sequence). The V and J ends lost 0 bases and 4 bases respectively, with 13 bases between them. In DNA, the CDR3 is TGTGCCACCAGCAGAGATGGGGCAGGGGTATACGAGCAGTACTTC. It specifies CATSRDGAGVYEQYF.

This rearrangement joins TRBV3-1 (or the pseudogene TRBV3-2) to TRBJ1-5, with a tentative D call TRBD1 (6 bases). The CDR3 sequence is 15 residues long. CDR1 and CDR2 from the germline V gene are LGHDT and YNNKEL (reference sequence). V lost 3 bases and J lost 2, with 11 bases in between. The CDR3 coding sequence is TGTGCCAGCAGCCATAATCCAGGGGGCAATCAGCCCCAGCATTTT. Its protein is CASSHNPGGNQPQHF.

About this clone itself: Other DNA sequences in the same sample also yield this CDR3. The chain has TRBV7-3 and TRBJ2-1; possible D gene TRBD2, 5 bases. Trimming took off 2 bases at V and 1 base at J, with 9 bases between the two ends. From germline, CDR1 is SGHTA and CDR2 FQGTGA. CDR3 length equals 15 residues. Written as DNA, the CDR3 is TGTGCCAGCAGCTTATCTGGAGGTTCCTACAATGAGCAGTTCTTC. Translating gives CASSLSGGSYNEQFF.

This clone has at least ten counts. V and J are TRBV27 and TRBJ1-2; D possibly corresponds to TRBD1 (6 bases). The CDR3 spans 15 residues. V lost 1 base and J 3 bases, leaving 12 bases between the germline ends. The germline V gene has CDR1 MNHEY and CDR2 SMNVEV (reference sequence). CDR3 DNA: TGTGCCAGCAGTTTATTGGGTGCAGGGGACTATGGCTACACCTTC. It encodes CASSLLGAGDYGYTF.

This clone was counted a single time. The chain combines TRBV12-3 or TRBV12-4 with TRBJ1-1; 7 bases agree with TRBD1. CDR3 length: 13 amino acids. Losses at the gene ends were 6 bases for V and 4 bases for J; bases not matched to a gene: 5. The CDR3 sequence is CASSRQGRTEAFF. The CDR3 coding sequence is TGTGCCAGCAGCCGACAGGGTCGCACTGAAGCTTTCTTT.

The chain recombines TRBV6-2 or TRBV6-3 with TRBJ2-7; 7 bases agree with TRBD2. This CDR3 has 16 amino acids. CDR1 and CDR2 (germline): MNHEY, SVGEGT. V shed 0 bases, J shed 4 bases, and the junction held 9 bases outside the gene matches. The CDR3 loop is CASSYSRWAGEYEQYF. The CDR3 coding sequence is TGTGCCAGCAGTTACTCGAGGTGGGCGGGAGAGTACGAGCAGTACTTC.

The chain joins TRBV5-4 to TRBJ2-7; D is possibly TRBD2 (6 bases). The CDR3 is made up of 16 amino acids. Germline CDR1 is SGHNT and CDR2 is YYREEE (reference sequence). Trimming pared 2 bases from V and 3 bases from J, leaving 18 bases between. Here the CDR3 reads CASSFGGVGVFYEQYF. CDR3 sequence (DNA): TGTGCCAGCAGCTTCGGAGGGGTTGGGGTTTTCTACGAGCAGTACTTC.

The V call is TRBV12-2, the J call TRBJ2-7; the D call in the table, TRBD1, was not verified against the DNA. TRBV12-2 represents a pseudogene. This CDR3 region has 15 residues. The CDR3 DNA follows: TGTGCAAGTCGTATGGTGGACAGTTCTACCTACGAGCAGTACTTC. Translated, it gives CASRMVDSSTYEQYF.

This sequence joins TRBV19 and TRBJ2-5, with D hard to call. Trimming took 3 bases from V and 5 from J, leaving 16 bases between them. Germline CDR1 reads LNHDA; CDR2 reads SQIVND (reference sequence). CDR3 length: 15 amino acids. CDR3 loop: CASSITKYSTETQYF. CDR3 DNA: TGTGCCAGTAGTATTACTAAGTACTCCACGGAGACCCAGTACTTC.

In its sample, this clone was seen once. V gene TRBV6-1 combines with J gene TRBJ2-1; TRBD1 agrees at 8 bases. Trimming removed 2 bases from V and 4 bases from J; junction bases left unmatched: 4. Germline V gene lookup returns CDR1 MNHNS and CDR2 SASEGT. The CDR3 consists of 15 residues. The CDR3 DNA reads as TGTGCCAGCAGTGAATATGGGACAGGTTACAATGAGCAGTTCTTC. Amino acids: CASSEYGTGYNEQFF.

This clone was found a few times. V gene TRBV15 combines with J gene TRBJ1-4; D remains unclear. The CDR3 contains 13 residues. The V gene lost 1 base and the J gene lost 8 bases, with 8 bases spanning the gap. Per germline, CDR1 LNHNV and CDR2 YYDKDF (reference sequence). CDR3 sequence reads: CATSRGRGEKLFF. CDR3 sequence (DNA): TGTGCCACCAGCAGAGGGCGAGGCGAAAAACTGTTTTTT.

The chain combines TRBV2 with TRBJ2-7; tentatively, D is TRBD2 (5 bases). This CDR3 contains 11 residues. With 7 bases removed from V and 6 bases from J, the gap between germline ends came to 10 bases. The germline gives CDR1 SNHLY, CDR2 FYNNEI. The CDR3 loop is CASIGGSEQYF. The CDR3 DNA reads TGTGCCAGCATAGGAGGATCCGAGCAGTACTTC.

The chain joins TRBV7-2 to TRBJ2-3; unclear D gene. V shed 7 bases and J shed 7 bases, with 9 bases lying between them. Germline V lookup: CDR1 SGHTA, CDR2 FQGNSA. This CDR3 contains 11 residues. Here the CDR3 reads CASTFGYTQYF. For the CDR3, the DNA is TGTGCCAGCACCTTCGGGTATACGCAGTATTTT.

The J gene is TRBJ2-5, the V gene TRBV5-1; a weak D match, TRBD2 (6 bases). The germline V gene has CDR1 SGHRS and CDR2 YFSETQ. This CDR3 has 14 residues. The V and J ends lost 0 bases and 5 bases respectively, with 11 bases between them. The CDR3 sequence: CASSLEGGAETQYF. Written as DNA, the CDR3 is TGCGCCAGCAGCTTGGAGGGCGGGGCGGAGACCCAGTACTTC.

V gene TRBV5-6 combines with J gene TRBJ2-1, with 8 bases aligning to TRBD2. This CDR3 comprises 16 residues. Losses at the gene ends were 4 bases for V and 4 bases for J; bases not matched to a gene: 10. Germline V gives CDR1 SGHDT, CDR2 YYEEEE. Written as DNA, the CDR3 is TGTGCCAGCAGCCCGGATCCTAGCGGGCGATACAATGAGCAGTTCTTC. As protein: CASSPDPSGRYNEQFF.

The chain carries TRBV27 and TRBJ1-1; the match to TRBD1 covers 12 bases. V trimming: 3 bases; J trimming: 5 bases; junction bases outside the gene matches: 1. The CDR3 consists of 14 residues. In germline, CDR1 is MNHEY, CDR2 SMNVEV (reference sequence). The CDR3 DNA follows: TGTGCCAGCAGTTTGGGACAGGGGGCGACTGAAGCTTTCTTT. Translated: CASSLGQGATEAFF.

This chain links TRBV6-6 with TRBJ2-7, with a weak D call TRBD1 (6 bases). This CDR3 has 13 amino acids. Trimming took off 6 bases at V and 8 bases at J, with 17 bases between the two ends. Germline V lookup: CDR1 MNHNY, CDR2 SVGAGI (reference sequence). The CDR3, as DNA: TGTGCCAGCAGCACAGGGAACCTCGGGAAGCAGTACTTC. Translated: CASSTGNLGKQYF.

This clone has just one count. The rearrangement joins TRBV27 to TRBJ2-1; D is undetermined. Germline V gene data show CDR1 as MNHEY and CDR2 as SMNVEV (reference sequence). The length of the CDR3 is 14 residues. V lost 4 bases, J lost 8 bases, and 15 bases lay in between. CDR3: CASSSASNVDEQFF. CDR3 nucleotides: TGTGCCAGCAGTTCAGCTAGTAACGTCGATGAGCAGTTCTTC.

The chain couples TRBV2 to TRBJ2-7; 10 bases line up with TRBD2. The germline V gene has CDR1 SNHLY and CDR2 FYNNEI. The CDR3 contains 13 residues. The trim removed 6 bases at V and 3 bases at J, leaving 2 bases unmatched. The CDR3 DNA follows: TGTGCCAGCAGCCTAGCGGGGGTCTACGAGCAGTACTTC. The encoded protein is CASSLAGVYEQYF.

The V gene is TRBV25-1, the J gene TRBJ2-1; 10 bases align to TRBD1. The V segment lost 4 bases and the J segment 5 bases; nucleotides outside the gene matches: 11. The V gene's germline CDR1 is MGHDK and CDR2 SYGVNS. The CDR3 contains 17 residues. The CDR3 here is CASSATPGQGHHNEQFF. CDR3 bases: TGTGCCAGCAGTGCCACCCCGGGACAGGGGCATCACAATGAGCAGTTCTTC.

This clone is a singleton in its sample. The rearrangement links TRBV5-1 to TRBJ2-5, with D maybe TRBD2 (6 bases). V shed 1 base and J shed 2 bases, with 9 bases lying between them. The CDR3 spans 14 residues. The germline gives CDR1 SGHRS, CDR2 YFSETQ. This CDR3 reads CASSLTGGQETQYF. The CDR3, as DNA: TGCGCCAGCAGCTTGACCGGGGGACAAGAGACCCAGTACTTC.

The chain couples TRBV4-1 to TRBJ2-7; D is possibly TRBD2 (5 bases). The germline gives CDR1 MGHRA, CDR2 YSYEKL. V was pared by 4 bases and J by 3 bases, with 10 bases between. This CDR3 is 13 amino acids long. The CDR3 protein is CASSRTYYYEQYF. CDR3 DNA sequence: TGCGCCAGCAGCCGGACTTACTACTACGAGCAGTACTTC.

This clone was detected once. In DNA form, the CDR3 reads TGTGCCAGCAGTGAATTAGGGAGTCCGGGGTATGGCTACACCTTC. Protein sequence: CASSELGSPGYGYTF. The chain uses TRBV2 and TRBJ1-2; D not resolved. The CDR3 runs 15 residues. Between the trimmed V and J ends, which lost 2 bases and 5 bases, there was a span of 15 bases. Germline V gives CDR1 SNHLY, CDR2 FYNNEI.

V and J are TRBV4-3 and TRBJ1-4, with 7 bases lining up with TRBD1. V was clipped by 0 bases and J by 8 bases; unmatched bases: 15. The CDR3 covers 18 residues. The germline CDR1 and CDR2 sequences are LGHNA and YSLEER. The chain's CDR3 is CASSQDPPRGILQEKLFF. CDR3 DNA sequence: TGCGCCAGCAGCCAAGACCCCCCCAGGGGGATCCTCCAAGAAAAACTGTTTTTT.